The present T cell receptor beta chain was sequenced within a study of blood T cell repertoires in COVID-19. Study-wide background: COVID-19 samples collected from the United States, Italy and Spain covered acute and convalescent phases. T cells, B-cell-depleted T cells, or PBMCs supplied cDNA or gDNA.

The authors' processing: Amplified reference gene primers provided the basis for estimating nucleated cell counts. Sequencing was performed with immunoSEQ multiplex PCR; in TCRdb, only in-frame clones are kept and a portion is missing. V and J calls and clone size follow that table, whereas D and trimming were derived from the DNA. The sample contains 100,000 to 150,000 clones, 70% to 90% of which appear only once. Specimen: peripheral blood. This sequence was found in a woman aged 45-59 years with acute or convalescent COVID-19.

The CDR3 DNA follows: TGCGCTGCGGGGCCCCTAAGCGGTAGCACAGATACGCAGTATTTT. Translating gives CAAGPLSGSTDTQYF. The rearrangement joins TRBV29-1 to TRBJ2-3; tentatively, D is TRBD2 (6 bases). CDR1 is SQVTM and CDR2 is ANQGSEA in the germline V gene. CDR3 length equals 15 residues.